The 2 T cell receptor beta chains below come from one sample, sequenced in a study of spatial heterogeneity in lung cancer. General study findings and limits: Tumoral mutation counts were tracked by counts of expanded intratumoral alpha and beta TCRs.

Time point meaning: sample taken at primary tumor resection. These receptors have no known antigen. From the 5' RACE reads, TCRdb called clonotypes with MiXCR, one entry per CDR3 protein. Among under 9,000 distinct CDR3 sequences listed, over 10% were seen once. The sequencing used lung tumor tissue, collected at surgery. Every receptor here comes from a male donor with early-stage non-small cell lung cancer.

This clonotype is labeled medium-sized. In a library made to pick up alpha chains, this beta chain is a stray read with a size that means little. DNA for the CDR3: TGTGCCAGCAGCGCTACAGACCTGGGAGATGAAAAACTGTTTTTT. It specifies CASSATDLGDEKLFF. J is TRBJ1-4 and V is TRBV7-6; D gene ambiguous. The CDR3 totals 15 residues. The germline V and J ends were trimmed by 5 bases and 6 bases, with 16 bases remaining between them. Per germline, CDR1 SGHVS and CDR2 FNYEAQ.

There are many counts of this clonotype. As an off-target read in a library built for alpha chains, this beta chain has a frequency of little significance. The DNA of the CDR3 is TGTGCCAGCAGCTTTCTGCGACTAGCGTCGTACAATGAGCAGTTCTTC. Encoded protein: CASSFLRLASYNEQFF. The rearrangement joins TRBV11-2 to TRBJ2-1; 8 positions match TRBD2. CDR1 and CDR2 from the germline V gene are SGHAT and FQNNGV. V lost 3 bases to trimming and J lost 4 bases; unmatched junction nucleotides: 8. The CDR3 has 16 amino acids.